This T cell receptor beta chain was found in a study of cytomegalovirus exposure and HLA in healthy donors (dated by TCRdb to 2016 to 2017). Context from the whole study: In an earlier analysis of some 550 of the donors, 276 Gb of sequence data and 90 million to 130 million unique TCR beta sequences from 180 million or so T cells were reported. An early release that covered fewer than 800 HLA-typed donors contained approximately 320 gigabases of sequencing data and tens of millions of unique TCR sequences. The genetic ancestry cluster associated with self-reported Caucasian donors included 65% to 90% of the 300 to 450 genotyped donors. The study aimed to test whether signatures of past pathogen exposure could be identified by cataloging public T cell receptors. The T cell repertoires of 670 or so subjects were profiled by immunosequencing and related to cytomegalovirus serostatus. Along with the approximately 670-subject first cohort, a separate validation cohort of roughly 110 different subjects was used. The study combined high-throughput TCR immunosequencing, statistical association of individual TCRs with disease status, and machine learning to predict cytomegalovirus infection status. A later analysis re-examined previously published TCR beta repertoires from just over 650 donors and added high-resolution HLA genotyping to investigate patterns of TCR occurrence. Rather than using new phenotypic data, the later analysis identified candidate immune exposures from TCR beta sequences and from how often those sequences occurred across donors. An earlier analysis of nearly 600 of the donors applied high-throughput TCR beta sequencing to assess whether each TCR beta V gene segment acted as functional or pseudogenic. Donor age, sex, ethnicity and CMV serostatus were collected together with the repertoire data. In a later genetic analysis, genome-wide SNP genotypes for about three fifths of the roughly 670 donors were used, and that subset was treated as a discovery cohort. Every repertoire in the discovery cohort had been generated on one and the same sequencing platform. Both class I and class II loci were covered by HLA typing, at four-digit resolution. Typing coverage differed by locus: A, B, C, DRB1 and DQB1 were typed in about 620-640 donors, DQA1 in 500 to 550, DPA1 in nearly 610, and DPB1 in 450 to 480. Roughly five DR-DQ haplotypes were treated as single units for association and clustering because of strong linkage in the cohort. Among around 400 genotyped donors of the cohort, an average of roughly 240,000 unique TCR beta nucleotide sequences were sequenced per donor, roughly 18% of them non-productive.

Preparation of the library involved the immunoSEQ multiplex PCR assay. For the multiplex PCR, a mixture combining 60 forward primers for TCR Vbeta segments and 13 reverse primers for TCR Jbeta segments was used. A multiplex PCR assay on genomic DNA amplified the CDR3 region of rearranged TCR beta genes. The amplified TCR beta libraries were sequenced on the Illumina HiSeq System as 87-base-pair reads. As for how the authors treated the data: In a later analysis, tens of millions of unique TCR beta chains were counted across the approximately 670 repertoires, and around 11 million of these chains were shared by at least two donors. Raw reads were error-corrected and collapsed into unique sequences by a nearest-neighbor algorithm in which closely related sequences were merged to remove PCR and sequencing errors. CDR3 sequences were aligned to IMGT reference sequences to assign V, D and J gene segments. For a sequence to be retained, a match of at least six nucleotides to both a V gene segment and a J gene segment was required. Rearrangements were classified as productive when the CDR3 lacked stop codons and remained in frame with V and J, and all other rearrangements were classified as non-productive. CDR3 was defined by IMGT convention, running from the second conserved V-encoded cysteine to the conserved J-encoded phenylalanine. The earlier analysis of 550 to 650 of the donors excluded any sequence lacking an unambiguous match to a single V gene segment. In an earlier analysis of 587 of the donors, V segments were called functional above 56.7% productive rearrangements and were called segregating when the between-donor standard deviation exceeded 5%. To diagnose cytomegalovirus status from the catalog of TCR beta chain sequences, a statistical classification framework was built. V and J gene assignment, in a later analysis, came from comparing TCR nucleotide sequences with IMGT/GENE-DB human TR gene sequences. The TCRdist pipeline was used in a later analysis to assign CDR3 sequences and most-parsimonious VDJ recombination scenarios. A later analysis defined each TCR beta chain by its CDR3 amino acid sequence plus V-gene family, and excluded reads lacking a unique V-gene family. As a way to deal with suspected cross-contamination and a sequencing artifact, a later analysis dropped hundreds of nucleotide sequences that were highly shared and had low generation probability. A later analysis calculated a clonal expansion index for each public chain from normalized within-repertoire ranks of inferred template counts. Generation probabilities in a later analysis came from a VDJ recombination model fitted to out-of-frame rearrangements, and those results were checked against IGoR. Hypergeometric tests were used in a later analysis to score TCR-TCR, TCR-HLA and TCR-CMV co-occurrence, with a repertoire-size bias correction applied to the TCR pairs. To estimate false discovery rates, a later analysis permuted the HLA or CMV assignments 20 times. In a later analysis, co-occurring TCRs were grouped using DBSCAN, and TCRdist sequence similarity was added for clustering within HLA-allele-positive subsets. Repertoires with fewer than 30,000 or more than 120,000 public chains were left out of co-occurrence clustering, as were five repertoires with anomalous nucleotide sharing. Held by TCRdb, this immuneACCESS table contains in-frame sequences only and omits some clones. Under half of the omission traces to an unresolved V gene where checked; the cause of the rest is unknown. V and J calls and clone size are as listed in that table; D and trimming were resolved from the DNA. This sample lists some 96,000 clones; about 80% were detected once. The top ten clones comprise roughly 2% of the sample.

Worth noting for this clone: Its antigen is not yet known. It has no much larger one-base neighbor in the sample; base qualities were not kept.

The cohort consisted of 650 to 850 healthy bone marrow donors. All cohort members were sampled while nominally healthy, although unrecorded immune exposures were likely present. The donor tested CMV seronegative, placing the donor among the 350 to 400 seronegative members of the cohort. Each donor provided a peripheral blood sample, and peripheral blood mononuclear cells were used for TCR beta sequencing. Genomic DNA was extracted from the blood cell samples with the Qiagen DNeasy Blood Extraction Kit. Trimming takes 0 bases off V and 0 bases off J; junction bases not matched to a gene: 9. Including cysteine and phenylalanine, the CDR3 has 18 amino acids. CDR3 DNA only is kept here, 54 bases in frame from base 1. Via the germline V gene, CDR1 is SGDLS and CDR2 YYNGEE. Study-wide conclusions, independent of this receptor: Because counts were too low, about 18 rarely observed V segments, including chromosome 9 orphons, were excluded from the earlier analysis of about 500 of the donors. Broadly in line with IMGT annotations, most TCR beta V segments showed up in productive rearrangements about 87% or about 30% of the time in an earlier analysis of 450 to 750 of the donors. CMV serostatus was the only immune exposure information available for the cohort. The 87-base-pair reads could not distinguish some IMGT-functional V segments, including TRBV6-2 and TRBV6-3, so those segments were excluded. Sequencing depth was assumed to be roughly uniform across donors in the presence/absence analyses, though that assumption may not hold. In a later analysis, HLA-associated TCR beta chains were found to be more clonally expanded and to have lower generation probabilities than equally common non-associated chains. In a later analysis, most CMV-associated TCR beta chains were found to appear HLA-restricted, with HLA associations seemingly driven largely by CMV exposure. In a later genetic analysis, a missense DCLRE1C variant was associated with V-gene and J-gene trimming of TCR beta chains, and the association was replicated in an independent cohort. A later analysis associated 16,951 TCR beta sequences with specific HLA alleles at a false discovery rate of 0.05. According to a later analysis, TCR association rates differed among HLA loci, with DRB1 alleles showing the most associated TCRs and HLA-C alleles showing the fewest. A cluster of highly shared sequence variants was judged likely to be a technical artifact of the sequencing pipeline. The classifier was reported to diagnose cytomegalovirus status with high specificity and sensitivity in both the original cohort and the validation cohort. A further reported finding was that TCR beta sequences accurately predicted the HLA-A and HLA-B alleles for most subjects in the first cohort. Most TCR sequences were seen in very few donors, while some public TCRs were found in many individuals. In a later genetic analysis, fewer N-insertions in productive TCRs were reported among donors in an Asian-associated ancestry cluster than the roughly 640-donor mean. Linkage disequilibrium might explain the correlated functional status among segregating V segments, but an unknown experimental factor could not be ruled out. The study listed approximately 150 TCR beta chains as associated with cytomegalovirus. A few of the identified cytomegalovirus-associated TCR beta chains were confirmed in vitro to be specific for cytomegalovirus antigens. A later analysis reported that several top co-occurrence clusters appeared linked to parvovirus B19, influenza, CMV and Epstein-Barr virus. This cohort had only TCR beta chains sequenced, and the lack of alpha or paired-chain data limited which features could be detected. When HLA alleles, especially DR and DQ, strongly co-occurred, attributing TCR associations to individual alleles was difficult. It was suggested by the authors that the approach could potentially be generalized to other disease states and immunological phenotypes. HLA typing was unavailable for some donors at each locus, so association tests used only the typed subset.

This receptor was identified in a middle-aged man in good health and CMV-seronegative. In this chain, TRBV9 is recombined with TRBJ1-5, and 7 junctional nucleotides match TRBD1. The sequenced sample consisted of PBMCs. The nucleotide sequence reads as follows: TGTGCCAGCAGCGTAGGGGCAGGGGGACATAATAGCAATCAGCCCCAGCATTTT. Translated, it gives CASSVGAGGHNSNQPQHF. The variable domain in full, with residues beyond the CDR3 obtained from the reference TRBV9 and TRBJ1-5 genes, is DSGVTQTPKHLITATGQRVTLRCSPRSGDLSVYWYQQSLDQGLQFLIQYYNGEERAKGNILERFSAQQFPDLHSELNLSSLELGDSALYFCASSVGAGGHNSNQPQHFGDGTRLSIL.